This T cell receptor (beta chain) stems from a study of CD8 T cells in Susac syndrome. Study results and limitations: It was acknowledged by the study that relatively few individuals were included in its TCR sequencing and HLA analysis.

The CDR3 is 14 residues long. Germline values: CDR1 KGHSH, CDR2 LQKENI. Trimming shortened V by 3 bases and J by 4 bases, and 10 bases separated the two germline ends. Note on this clonotype: Its antigen is as yet unknown.

A quantity of about 0.5 to 1 ug RNA underwent reverse transcription using random hexamers. TCRdb re-derived calls from the immunoSEQ multiplex PCR reads in MiXCR, one entry per CDR3 protein. The profile covers about 400,000 distinct CDR3 sequences, with around 85% appearing a single time and around 0.12% taken by the ten largest. Sequencing of TCR beta was carried out in blood CD8+ and CD4+ T cells. The multiple sclerosis controls were treatment-naive patients affected by stable or active relapsing-remitting disease. The CD8+ and CD4+ T cells were negatively isolated, with the TEMRA cells enriched by FACS.

This receptor was taken from a human donor with multiple sclerosis. The chain couples TRBV18 to TRBJ2-1; D remains ambiguous. Sequencing was performed on CD8+ T cells from PBMCs. CDR3 DNA: TGTGCCAGCTCACCCTACGGACCATACAATGAGCAGTTCTTC. As protein: CASSPYGPYNEQFF.